These 21 T cell receptor beta chains came from one sample sequenced in a study of early T cells in non-severe SARS-CoV-2 infection. TCRdb reprocessed the 5' RACE reads with MiXCR, giving one entry per CDR3 protein. The sample consists of around 77,000 distinct CDR3 sequences, about 15% of them appearing once. This specimen was whole blood, taken at baseline. The receptor set was obtained from an adult who was a healthcare worker with PCR-confirmed SARS-CoV-2 infection or an uninfected control (not recorded which).

This clonotype was counted at least ten times. The rearrangement uses TRBV29-1 and TRBJ2-7, with 11 positions matching TRBD1. From germline, CDR1 is SQVTM and CDR2 ANQGSEA. The CDR3 is 12 amino acids. V shed 7 bases and J 9 bases; nucleotides not matched to a gene: 8. The chain's CDR3 is CSAGDRGVGQYF. The DNA for the CDR3 is TGCAGCGCCGGGGACAGGGGGGTCGGGCAGTACTTC.

The genes are TRBV2 and TRBJ2-3, with 10 nucleotides matching TRBD2. The CDR3 runs to 20 residues. Germline CDR1 SNHLY, CDR2 FYNNEI. The ends lost 4 bases at V and 2 bases at J; junction bases unmatched: 18. CDR3 DNA: TGTGCCAGCAGTGTCCGTCGCAGCGGGAGGGAAAATCGATACACAGATACGCAGTATTTT. It codes for CASSVRRSGRENRYTDTQYF.

This clonotype has just one count. J is TRBJ2-2 and V is TRBV19; D may be TRBD1 or TRBD2 (5 bases each). V was pared by 1 base and J by 5 bases, with 5 bases between. Germline V CDR1 and CDR2: LNHDA, SQIVND (reference sequence). The CDR3 has 13 amino acids. In nucleotides, the CDR3 is TGTGCCAGTAGTATAGGGGGGACCGGGGAGCTGTTTTTT. It translates to CASSIGGTGELFF.

This chain connects TRBV20-1 to TRBJ2-1; D possibly uses TRBD1 or TRBD2 (5 bases each). This CDR3 comprises 16 residues. Germline V gene sequence: CDR1 DFQATT, CDR2 SNEGSKA (reference sequence). With 6 bases removed from V and 0 bases from J, the gap between germline ends came to 18 bases. CDR3 bases: TGCAGTGCCCGAGGAGTCGGGGCTAGCTCCTACAATGAGCAGTTCTTC. It is translated as CSARGVGASSYNEQFF.

V is TRBV12-3 or TRBV12-4 and J is TRBJ1-2, with 8 bases aligning to TRBD1. V gave up 6 bases and J gave up 5 bases; unmatched junction bases: 11. This CDR3 region has 15 residues. The CDR3 loop is CASSRDRRILYGYTF. CDR3 coding DNA: TGTGCCAGCAGCCGGGACAGGCGTATCCTGTATGGCTACACCTTC.

This clonotype was observed a few times. This chain connects TRBV4-1 to TRBJ1-2; D is unresolved. The V gene lost 0 bases and the J gene lost 4 bases, with 15 bases spanning the gap. The length of the CDR3 is 16 residues. Germline V gene lookup returns CDR1 MGHRA and CDR2 YSYEKL. CDR3 region: CASSQDTPSGVYGYTF. CDR3 nucleotides: TGCGCCAGCAGCCAAGATACCCCCTCGGGAGTCTATGGCTACACCTTC.

The V gene is TRBV18, the J gene TRBJ2-7, with D perhaps TRBD1 (5 bases). This CDR3 has 12 amino acids. Germline values: CDR1 KGHSH, CDR2 LQKENI. Trimming cost V 0 bases and J 7 bases, with 7 bases left between them. CDR3 sequence reads: CASSPPTEEQYF. In DNA, the CDR3 is TGTGCCAGCTCACCACCGACAGAAGAGCAGTACTTC.

A single count supports this clonotype. The gene calls are TRBV7-9 and TRBJ2-7; D is undetermined. There are 12 residues in the CDR3. V was cut by 5 bases and J by 4 bases, with 9 bases left in between. Germline assignment: CDR1 SEHNR and CDR2 FQNEAQ (reference sequence). In nucleotides, the CDR3 is TGTGCCAGCAGCACTGACGGGTACGAGCAGTACTTC. Translated, it gives CASSTDGYEQYF.

V and J are TRBV28 and TRBJ1-2; no clear D. V shed 6 bases and J shed 8 bases, with 16 bases lying between them. This CDR3 spans 13 amino acids. CDR1 is MDHEN and CDR2 is SYDVKM in the germline V gene. The CDR3 nucleotides read TGTGCCAGCAGCCCCGCCGCAAGCGACGGCTACACCTTC. Translation: CASSPAASDGYTF.

This clonotype appeared many times. The chain employs TRBV4-2 and TRBJ1-1; possibly TRBD1 for D (5 bases). The V and J ends lost 1 base and 10 bases respectively, with 22 bases between them. The CDR3 is 16 amino acids. Germline values: CDR1 LGHNA, CDR2 YNFKEQ. CDR3 sequence reads: CASSQGIWDVRQGAFF. The CDR3 nucleotides are TGTGCCAGCAGCCAAGGGATCTGGGACGTCCGCCAAGGAGCTTTCTTT.

The sample holds a few counts of this clonotype. The chain is built from TRBV5-1 and TRBJ2-3; D perhaps matches TRBD1 (6 bases). Trimming took off 1 base at V and 3 bases at J, with 15 bases between the two ends. Germline CDR1 SGHRS, CDR2 YFSETQ. The length of the CDR3 is 16 residues. The CDR3 reads CASSLTALRGTDTQYF. The CDR3 bases are TGCGCCAGCAGCTTGACGGCCCTAAGGGGGACAGATACGCAGTATTTT.

The chain employs TRBV6-5 and TRBJ1-1; D uncertain. V was cut by 6 bases and J by 1 base, with 9 bases left in between. CDR1 is MNHEY, CDR2 SVGAGI, per germline. The CDR3 is 13 residues long. CDR3 DNA sequence: TGTGCCAGCAGGCGACACCAGAACACTGAAGCTTTCTTT. This sequence encodes CASRRHQNTEAFF.

This chain links TRBV28 with TRBJ2-7; D is ambiguous. The V end was cut by 6 bases, the J end by 3 bases, with 12 bases between. The CDR3 loop spans 13 amino acids. Germline CDR1 MDHEN, CDR2 SYDVKM. CDR3: CASSGPDGYEQYF. Here the CDR3 DNA reads TGTGCCAGCAGCGGTCCAGACGGCTACGAGCAGTACTTC.

This chain joins TRBV20-1 and TRBJ1-5; D is unclear. CDR1 and CDR2 (germline): DFQATT, SNEGSKA (reference sequence). The CDR3 consists of 14 residues. V was trimmed by 2 bases and J by 4 bases, leaving 12 bases between them. CDR3 coding DNA: TGCAGTGCTAGAAGTGGGCAGTTAAATCAGCCCCAGCATTTT. Its protein product is CSARSGQLNQPQHF.

This clonotype was seen only a few times. The J gene is TRBJ2-1, the V gene TRBV7-6, with 9 bases lining up with TRBD1. Germline values: CDR1 SGHVS, CDR2 FNYEAQ. V lost 2 bases and J lost 8; bases outside the gene matches: 1. CDR3 size: 13 residues. In DNA form, the CDR3 reads TGTGCCAGCAGCTTAAGGACAGGGGATGAGCAGTTCTTC. Translating gives CASSLRTGDEQFF. Combining the CDR3 with reference TRBV7-6 and TRBJ2-1 gives the whole variable domain GAGVSQSPRYKVTKRGQDVALRCDPISGHVSLYWYRQALGQGPEFLTYFNYEAQQDKSGLPNDRFSAERPEGSISTLTIQRTEQRDSAMYRCASSLRTGDEQFFGPGTRLTVL.

This clonotype was counted only a few times. The CDR3 spells CASSSDSTDTQYF. The CDR3 DNA sequence: TGTGCCAGCAGTAGCGACAGCACAGATACGCAGTATTTT. The chain couples TRBV7-9 to TRBJ2-3; tentative D call: TRBD2 (5 bases). Germline V lookup: CDR1 SEHNR, CDR2 FQNEAQ (reference sequence). This CDR3 spans 13 amino acids. V was trimmed by 6 bases and J by 0 bases, leaving 7 bases between them.

This clonotype was detected a few times. The CDR3 here is CASSLGTSGILDIQYF. CDR3 nucleotide sequence: TGTGCCAGCAGCTTAGGGACTAGCGGGATATTGGACATTCAGTACTTC. The chain links TRBV7-3 to TRBJ2-4; 13 positions match TRBD2. The CDR3 is 16 amino acids. J lost 8 bases, V lost 2 bases, and 6 bases had no gene match. Germline values: CDR1 SGHTA, CDR2 FQGTGA.

This clonotype came up many times. V usage is TRBV7-3 and J usage is TRBJ2-1; D gene unclear. Germline V gene sequence: CDR1 SGHTA, CDR2 FQGTGA. With 1 base removed from V and 15 bases from J, the gap between germline ends came to 13 bases. The CDR3 has 12 amino acids. Here the CDR3 DNA reads TGTGCCAGCAGCTTAAACCCTAATCAACTGTTCTTC. Translating it yields CASSLNPNQLFF.

The chain couples TRBV21-1 to TRBJ2-3; the table's D call, TRBD2, has no DNA check behind it. TRBV21-1 is a pseudogene locus. This CDR3 is 16 amino acids long. The CDR3 sequence is CASSKEQREKIDTQYF. The CDR3 region has the DNA TGTGCCAGCAGCAAGGAGCAGCGGGAGAAGATAGATACGCAGTATTTT.

This clonotype occurred many times. The gene calls are TRBV29-1 and TRBJ1-4, with TRBD1 matching over 7 bases. Germline V gives CDR1 SQVTM, CDR2 ANQGSEA. The V gene end was trimmed by 7 bases and the J gene end by 8 bases; junction bases not matched to a gene: 16. The CDR3 extends over 15 amino acids. The DNA for the CDR3 is TGCAGCGCCCGCACAACGACAGGGCTGGGGGAAAAACTGTTTTTT. Translated: CSARTTTGLGEKLFF.

In this sample, this clonotype turned up many times. The chain is built from TRBV2 and TRBJ2-1, with 12 bases fitting TRBD1. The V segment lost 9 bases and the J segment 4 bases; nucleotides outside the gene matches: 7. This CDR3 has 15 amino acids. Germline-derived CDR1 and CDR2 are SNHLY and FYNNEI. The CDR3 loop reads CASNRDRGLYNEQFF. The CDR3 DNA is TGTGCCAGTAACCGGGACAGGGGGCTTTACAATGAGCAGTTCTTC.